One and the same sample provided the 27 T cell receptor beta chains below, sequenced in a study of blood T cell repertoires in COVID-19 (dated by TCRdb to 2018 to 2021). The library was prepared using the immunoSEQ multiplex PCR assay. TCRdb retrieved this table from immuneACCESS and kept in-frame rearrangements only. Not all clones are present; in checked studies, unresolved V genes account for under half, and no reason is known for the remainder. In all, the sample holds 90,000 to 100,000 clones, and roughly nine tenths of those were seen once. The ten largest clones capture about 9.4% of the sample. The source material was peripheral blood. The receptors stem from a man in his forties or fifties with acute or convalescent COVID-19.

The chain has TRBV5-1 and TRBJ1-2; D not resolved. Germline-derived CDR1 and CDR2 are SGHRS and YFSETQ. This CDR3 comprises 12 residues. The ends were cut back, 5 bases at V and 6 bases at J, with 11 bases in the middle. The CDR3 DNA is TGCGCCAGCAGACACGCTGTGGATGGCTACACCTTC. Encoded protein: CASRHAVDGYTF.

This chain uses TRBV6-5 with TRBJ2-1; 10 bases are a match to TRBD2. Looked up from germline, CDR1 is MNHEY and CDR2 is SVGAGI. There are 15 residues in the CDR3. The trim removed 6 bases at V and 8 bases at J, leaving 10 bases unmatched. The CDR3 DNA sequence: TGTGCCAGCAGCTACCGGCTAGCGGGAGACGATGAGCAGTTCTTC. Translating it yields CASSYRLAGDDEQFF.

The CDR3 DNA reads TGTGCCAGCAGCCCTAGACCTAACACTGAAGCTTTCTTT. Protein: CASSPRPNTEAFF. This rearrangement joins TRBV9 to TRBJ1-1; no clear D. The CDR3 is 13 amino acids. Trimming took off 4 bases at V and 2 bases at J, with 9 bases between the two ends. Germline lookup yields CDR1 SGDLS and CDR2 YYNGEE. The full variable domain, its missing parts supplied by reference TRBV9 and TRBJ1-1, is DSGVTQTPKHLITATGQRVTLRCSPRSGDLSVYWYQQSLDQGLQFLIQYYNGEERAKGNILERFSAQQFPDLHSELNLSSLELGDSALYFCASSPRPNTEAFFGQGTRLTVV.

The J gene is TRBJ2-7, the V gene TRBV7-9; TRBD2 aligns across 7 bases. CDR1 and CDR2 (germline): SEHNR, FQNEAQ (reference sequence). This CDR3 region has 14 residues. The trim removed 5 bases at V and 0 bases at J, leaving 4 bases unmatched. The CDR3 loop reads CASSGRGSSYEQYF. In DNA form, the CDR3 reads TGTGCCAGCAGCGGGAGGGGCAGCTCCTACGAGCAGTACTTC.

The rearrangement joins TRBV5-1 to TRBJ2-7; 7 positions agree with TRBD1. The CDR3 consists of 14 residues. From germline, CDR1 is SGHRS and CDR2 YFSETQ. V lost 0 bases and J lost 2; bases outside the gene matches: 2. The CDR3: CASSLVTGAYEQYF. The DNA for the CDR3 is TGCGCCAGCAGCTTGGTAACAGGGGCCTACGAGCAGTACTTC.

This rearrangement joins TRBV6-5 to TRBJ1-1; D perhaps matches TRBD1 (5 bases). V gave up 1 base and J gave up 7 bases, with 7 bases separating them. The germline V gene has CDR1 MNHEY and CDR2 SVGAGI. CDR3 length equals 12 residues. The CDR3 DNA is TGTGCCAGCAGTTACTGGGGCAGTGAAGCTTTCTTT. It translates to CASSYWGSEAFF.

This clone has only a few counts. The CDR3 sequence is CASSITRSDNSPLHF. As DNA, the CDR3 is TGTGCCAGTAGTATCACACGCAGTGATAATTCACCCCTCCACTTT. The chain employs TRBV19 and TRBJ1-6, with D unclear. The CDR3 sequence is 15 residues long. Germline-derived CDR1 and CDR2 are LNHDA and SQIVND (reference sequence). V lost 3 bases and J 5 bases, leaving 11 bases between the germline ends.

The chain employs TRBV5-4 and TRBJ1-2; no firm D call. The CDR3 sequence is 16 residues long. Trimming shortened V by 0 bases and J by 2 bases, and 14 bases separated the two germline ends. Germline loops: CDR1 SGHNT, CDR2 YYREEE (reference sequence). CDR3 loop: CASSLAGGNSNYGYTF. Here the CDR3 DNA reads TGTGCCAGCAGCTTGGCCGGAGGCAACTCCAACTATGGCTACACCTTC.

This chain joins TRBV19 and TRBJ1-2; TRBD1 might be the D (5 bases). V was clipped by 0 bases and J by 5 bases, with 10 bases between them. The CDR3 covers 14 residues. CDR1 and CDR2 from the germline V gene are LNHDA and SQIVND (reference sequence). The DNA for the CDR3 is TGTGCCAGTAGTATAGATCGGCACAGGTATGGCTACACCTTC. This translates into CASSIDRHRYGYTF.

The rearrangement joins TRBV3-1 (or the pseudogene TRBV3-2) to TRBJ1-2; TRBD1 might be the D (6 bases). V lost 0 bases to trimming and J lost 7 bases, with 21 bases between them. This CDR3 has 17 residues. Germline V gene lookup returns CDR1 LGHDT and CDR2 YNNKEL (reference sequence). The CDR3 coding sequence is TGTGCCAGCAGCCAAGATCCCCAGGGGTTTCGTTTGGGTGGCTACACCTTC. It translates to CASSQDPQGFRLGGYTF.

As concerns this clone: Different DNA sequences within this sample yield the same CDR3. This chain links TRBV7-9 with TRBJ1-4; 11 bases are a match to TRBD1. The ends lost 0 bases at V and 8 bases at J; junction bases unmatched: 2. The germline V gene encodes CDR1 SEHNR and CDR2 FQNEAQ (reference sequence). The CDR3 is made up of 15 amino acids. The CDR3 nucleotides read TGTGCCAGCAGCTTAGCCGGGACAGGGGGAGAAAAACTGTTTTTT. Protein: CASSLAGTGGEKLFF.

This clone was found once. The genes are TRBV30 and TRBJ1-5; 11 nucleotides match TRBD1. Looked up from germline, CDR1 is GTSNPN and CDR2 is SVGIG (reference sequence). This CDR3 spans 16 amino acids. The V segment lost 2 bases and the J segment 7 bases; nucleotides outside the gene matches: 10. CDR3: CAWSSRDRGVGQPQHF. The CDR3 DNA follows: TGTGCCTGGAGTTCCCGGGACAGGGGGGTAGGACAGCCCCAGCATTTT.

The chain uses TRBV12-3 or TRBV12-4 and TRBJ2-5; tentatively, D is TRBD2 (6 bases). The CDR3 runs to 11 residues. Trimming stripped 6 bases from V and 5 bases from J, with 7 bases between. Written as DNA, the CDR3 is TGTGCCAGCAGCCGGGGGGAGACCCAGTACTTC. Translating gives CASSRGETQYF.

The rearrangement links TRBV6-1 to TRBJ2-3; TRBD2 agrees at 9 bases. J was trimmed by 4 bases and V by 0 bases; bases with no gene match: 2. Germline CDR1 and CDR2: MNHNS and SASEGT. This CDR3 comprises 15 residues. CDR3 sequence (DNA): TGTGCCAGCAGTGAAGCTAGCGGGAGTGCAGATACGCAGTATTTT. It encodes CASSEASGSADTQYF.

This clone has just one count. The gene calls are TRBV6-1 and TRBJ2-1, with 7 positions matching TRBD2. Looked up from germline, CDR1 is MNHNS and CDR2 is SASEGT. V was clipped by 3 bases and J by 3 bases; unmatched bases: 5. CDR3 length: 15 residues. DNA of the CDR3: TGTGCCAGCAGTGAGAAGGGCGGGAGCTACAATGAGCAGTTCTTC. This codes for CASSEKGGSYNEQFF.

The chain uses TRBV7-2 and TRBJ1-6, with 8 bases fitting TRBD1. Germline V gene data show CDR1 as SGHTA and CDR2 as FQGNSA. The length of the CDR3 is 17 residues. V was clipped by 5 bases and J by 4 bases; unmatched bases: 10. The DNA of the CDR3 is TGTGCCAGCAGCCCAGCCCCCCAGGGGGCTTATAATTCACCCCTCCACTTT. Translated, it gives CASSPAPQGAYNSPLHF.

CDR3 sequence (DNA): TGTGCCAGCAGCCCCCTCCCCCCTATGCAGTATTTT. Translation gives CASSPLPPMQYF. The chain employs TRBV14 and TRBJ2-3; D not certain. The CDR3 runs to 12 residues. Germline V gene data show CDR1 as SGHDN and CDR2 as FVKESK. V was cut by 4 bases and J by 11 bases, with 13 bases left in between.

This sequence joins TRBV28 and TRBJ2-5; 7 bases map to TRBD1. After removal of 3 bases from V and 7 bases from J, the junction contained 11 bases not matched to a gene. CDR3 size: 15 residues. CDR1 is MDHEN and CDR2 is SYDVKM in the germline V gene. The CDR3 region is CASSLPGQSSGTQYF. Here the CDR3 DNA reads TGTGCCAGCAGTTTGCCGGGACAGAGTTCGGGGACCCAGTACTTC. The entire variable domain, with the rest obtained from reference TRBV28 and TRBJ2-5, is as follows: DVKVTQSSRYLVKRTGEKVFLECVQDMDHENMFWYRQDPGLGLRLIYFSYDVKMKEKGDIPEGYSVSREKKERFSLILESASTNQTSMYLCASSLPGQSSGTQYFGPGTRLLVL.

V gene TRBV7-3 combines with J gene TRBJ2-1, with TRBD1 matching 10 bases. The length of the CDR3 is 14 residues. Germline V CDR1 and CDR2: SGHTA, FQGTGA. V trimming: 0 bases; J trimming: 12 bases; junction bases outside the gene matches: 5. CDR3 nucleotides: TGTGCCAGCAGCTTAACGGGACAGGGGCACGGGCAGTTCTTC. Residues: CASSLTGQGHGQFF.

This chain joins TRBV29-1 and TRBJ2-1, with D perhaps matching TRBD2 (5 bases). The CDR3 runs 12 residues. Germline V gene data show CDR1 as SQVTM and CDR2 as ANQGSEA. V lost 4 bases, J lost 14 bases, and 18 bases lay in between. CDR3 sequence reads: CSVAMMRASEFF. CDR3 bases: TGCAGCGTTGCCATGATGCGGGCAAGTGAGTTCTTC.

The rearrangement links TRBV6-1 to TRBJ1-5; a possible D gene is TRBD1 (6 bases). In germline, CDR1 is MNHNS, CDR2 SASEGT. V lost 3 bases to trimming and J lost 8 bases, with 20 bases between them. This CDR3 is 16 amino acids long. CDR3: CASSDTPTRGREPQHF. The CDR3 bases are TGTGCCAGCAGTGATACGCCCACGAGGGGGAGAGAGCCCCAGCATTTT.

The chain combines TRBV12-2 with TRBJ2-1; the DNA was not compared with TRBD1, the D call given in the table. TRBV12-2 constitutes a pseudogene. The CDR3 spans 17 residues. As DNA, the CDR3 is TGTGCAAGTCGCTTAGAGGGGGAGAGGACAAGGTACAATGAGCAGTTCTTC. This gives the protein CASRLEGERTRYNEQFF.

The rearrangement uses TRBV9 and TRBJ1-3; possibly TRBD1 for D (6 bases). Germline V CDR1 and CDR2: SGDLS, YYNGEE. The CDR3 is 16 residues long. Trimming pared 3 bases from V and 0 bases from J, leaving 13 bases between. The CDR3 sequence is CASSGGPGISGNTIYF. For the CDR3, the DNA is TGTGCCAGCAGCGGGGGGCCGGGGATCTCTGGAAACACCATATATTTT.

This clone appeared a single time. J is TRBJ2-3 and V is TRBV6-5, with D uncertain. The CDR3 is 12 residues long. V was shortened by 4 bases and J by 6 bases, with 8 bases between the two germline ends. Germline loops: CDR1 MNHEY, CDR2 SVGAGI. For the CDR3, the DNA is TGTGCCAGCAGTTCTAAGATGGATACGCAGTATTTT. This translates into CASSSKMDTQYF.

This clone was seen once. The CDR3 reads CATSTGRGVDEQFF. In nucleotides, the CDR3 is TGTGCCACCAGCACGGGCAGGGGGGTCGATGAGCAGTTCTTC. This chain connects TRBV24-1 to TRBJ2-1; D perhaps matches TRBD1 (7 bases). Germline-derived CDR1 and CDR2 are KGHDR and SFDVKD. V lost 7 bases and J lost 8, with 17 bases in between. CDR3 length equals 14 residues.

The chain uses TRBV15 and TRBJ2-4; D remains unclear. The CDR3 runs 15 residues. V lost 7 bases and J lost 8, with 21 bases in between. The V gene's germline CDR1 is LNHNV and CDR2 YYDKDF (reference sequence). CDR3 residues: CATTQGGALTDIQYF. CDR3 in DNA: TGTGCCACCACCCAAGGCGGAGCTTTAACGGACATTCAGTACTTC.

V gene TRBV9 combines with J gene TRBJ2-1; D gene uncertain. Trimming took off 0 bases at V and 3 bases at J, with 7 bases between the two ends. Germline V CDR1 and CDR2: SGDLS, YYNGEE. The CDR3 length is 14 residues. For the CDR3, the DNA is TGTGCCAGCAGCGTAGACACCCTCTACAATGAGCAGTTCTTC. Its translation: CASSVDTLYNEQFF.